This T cell receptor (beta chain) came from a study of blood T cell repertoires in COVID-19. Study in general: Researchers got acute and convalescent COVID-19 samples from the United States, Italy and Spain. Sources were T cells, B-cell-depleted T cells, or PBMCs; the material itself was cDNA or gDNA.

The germline V gene encodes CDR1 LNHDA and CDR2 SQIVND (reference sequence). V lost 4 bases and J 1 base, leaving 10 bases between the germline ends. This CDR3 has 15 residues. This clone was counted a single time. Authors' data handling: Using reference gene primer amplification, nucleated cell counts were estimated. Method: immunoSEQ multiplex PCR; TCRdb's copy keeps in-frame clones and lacks some. That table is the source of V, J and clone size, and D and trimming were worked out from the DNA. The sample includes 120,000 or so clones, around 86% of them seen just once. The rearrangement joins TRBV19 to TRBJ2-2; D remains unclear. Sequencing was done on a sample of peripheral blood. This receptor was obtained from a man older than 75 with active or convalescent COVID-19. CDR3 loop: CASSTPGGNTGELFF. In DNA form, the CDR3 reads TGTGCCAGTAGTACCCCCGGTGGGAACACCGGGGAGCTGTTTTTT.